This T cell receptor (beta chain) comes out of a study of cytomegalovirus exposure and HLA in healthy donors. Study outcomes and limitations: The study listed some 160 cytomegalovirus-associated TCR beta chains.

This clone was seen once. What it recognizes is unknown. The PCR contained 60 Vbeta and 13 Jbeta primers. This table comes from immunoSEQ multiplex PCR, and its TCRdb copy is limited to in-frame clones, with some not included. The sample contains around 190,000 clones, 80% of which appear only once. This TCR came from a woman in her thirties or forties in good health and CMV-seronegative. The sample was PBMCs.

CDR3 DNA sequence: TGTGCCAGCAGCCCCCGCACAGGGCCTCGGGGCTACACCTTC. This sequence encodes CASSPRTGPRGYTF. This chain uses TRBV6-1 with TRBJ1-2; perhaps TRBD1 as D (6 bases). The CDR3 runs to 14 residues. Per germline, CDR1 MNHNS and CDR2 SASEGT. V was clipped by 6 bases and J by 8 bases, with 19 bases between them.